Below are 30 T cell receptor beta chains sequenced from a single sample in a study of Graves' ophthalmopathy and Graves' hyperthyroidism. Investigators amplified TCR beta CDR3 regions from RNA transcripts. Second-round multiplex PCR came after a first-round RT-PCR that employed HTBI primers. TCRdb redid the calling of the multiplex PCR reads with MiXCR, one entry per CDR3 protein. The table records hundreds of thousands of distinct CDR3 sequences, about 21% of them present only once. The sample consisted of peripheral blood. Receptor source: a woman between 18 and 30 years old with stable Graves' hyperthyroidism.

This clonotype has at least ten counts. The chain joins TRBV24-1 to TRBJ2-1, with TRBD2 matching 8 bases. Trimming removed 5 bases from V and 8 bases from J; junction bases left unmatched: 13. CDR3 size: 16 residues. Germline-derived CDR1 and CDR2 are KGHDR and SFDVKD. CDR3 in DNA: TGTGCCACCAGTGGGACTGGTAGCGGGATTCTCGATGAGCAGTTCTTC. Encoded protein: CATSGTGSGILDEQFF.

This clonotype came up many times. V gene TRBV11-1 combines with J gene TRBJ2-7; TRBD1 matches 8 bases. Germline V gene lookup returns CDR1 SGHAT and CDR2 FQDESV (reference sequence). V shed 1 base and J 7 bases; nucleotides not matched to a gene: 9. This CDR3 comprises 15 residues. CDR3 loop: CASSLVQGATGEQYF. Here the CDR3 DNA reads TGTGCCAGCAGCTTAGTTCAGGGGGCAACGGGAGAGCAGTACTTC.

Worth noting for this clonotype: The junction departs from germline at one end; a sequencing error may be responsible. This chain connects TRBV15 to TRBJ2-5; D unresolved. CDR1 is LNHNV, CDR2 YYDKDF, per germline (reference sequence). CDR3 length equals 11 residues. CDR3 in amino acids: CATRAGQTQYF. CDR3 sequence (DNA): TGTGCTACCAGAGCTGGTCAGACCCAGTACTTC.

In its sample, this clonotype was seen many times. CDR3 region: CASSTRTGASNQPQHF. CDR3 coding DNA: TGTGCCAGCAGTACTCGGACAGGAGCCAGCAATCAGCCCCAGCATTTT. The chain couples TRBV28 to TRBJ1-5; TRBD1 matches 7 bases. Germline loops: CDR1 MDHEN, CDR2 SYDVKM. Trimming removed 5 bases from V and 1 base from J; junction bases left unmatched: 8. This CDR3 region has 16 residues.

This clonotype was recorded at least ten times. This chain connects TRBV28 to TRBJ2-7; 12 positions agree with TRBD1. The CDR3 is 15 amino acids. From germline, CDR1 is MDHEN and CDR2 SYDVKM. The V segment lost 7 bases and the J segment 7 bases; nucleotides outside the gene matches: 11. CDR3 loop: CASMGPGQGAREQYF. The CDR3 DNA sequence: TGTGCCAGCATGGGGCCGGGACAGGGGGCGAGGGAGCAGTACTTC.

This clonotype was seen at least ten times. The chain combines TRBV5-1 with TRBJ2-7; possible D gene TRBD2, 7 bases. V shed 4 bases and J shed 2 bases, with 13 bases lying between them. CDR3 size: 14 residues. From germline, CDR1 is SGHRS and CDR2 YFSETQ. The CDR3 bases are TGCGCCAGCAGCCCAGCGGGGACAACCTACGAGCAGTACTTC. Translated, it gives CASSPAGTTYEQYF.

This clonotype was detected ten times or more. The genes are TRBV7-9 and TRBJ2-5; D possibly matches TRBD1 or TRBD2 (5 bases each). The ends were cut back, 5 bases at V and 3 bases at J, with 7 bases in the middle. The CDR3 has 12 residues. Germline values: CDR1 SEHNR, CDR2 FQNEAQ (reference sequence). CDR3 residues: CASSRDEETQYF. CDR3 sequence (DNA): TGTGCCAGCAGCCGGGACGAAGAGACCCAGTACTTC.

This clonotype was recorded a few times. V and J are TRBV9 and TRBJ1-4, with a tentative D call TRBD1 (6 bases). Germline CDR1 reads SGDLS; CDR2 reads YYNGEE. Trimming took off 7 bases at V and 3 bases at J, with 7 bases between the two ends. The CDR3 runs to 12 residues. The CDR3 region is CASGGPNEKLFF. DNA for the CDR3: TGTGCCAGCGGGGGCCCTAATGAAAAACTGTTTTTT.

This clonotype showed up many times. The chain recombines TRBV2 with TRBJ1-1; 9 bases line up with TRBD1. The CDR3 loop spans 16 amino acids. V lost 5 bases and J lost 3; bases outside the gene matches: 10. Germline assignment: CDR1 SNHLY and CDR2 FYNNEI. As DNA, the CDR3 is TGTGCCAGCAGTTACAGGGGGCGAGGGGGAGACACTGAAGCTTTCTTT. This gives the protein CASSYRGRGGDTEAFF. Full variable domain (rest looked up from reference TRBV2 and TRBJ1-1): EPEVTQTPSHQVTQMGQEVILRCVPISNHLYFYWYRQILGQKVEFLVSFYNNEISEKSEIFDDQFSVERPDGSNFTLKIRSTKLEDSAMYFCASSYRGRGGDTEAFFGQGTRLTVV.

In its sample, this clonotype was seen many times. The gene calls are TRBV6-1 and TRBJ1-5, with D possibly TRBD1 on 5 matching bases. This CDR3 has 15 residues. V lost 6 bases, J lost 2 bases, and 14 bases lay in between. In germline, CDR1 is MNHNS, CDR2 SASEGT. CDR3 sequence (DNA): TGTGCCAGCAGGTCAGGGAGGTTTGGCAATCAGCCCCAGCATTTT. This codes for CASRSGRFGNQPQHF.

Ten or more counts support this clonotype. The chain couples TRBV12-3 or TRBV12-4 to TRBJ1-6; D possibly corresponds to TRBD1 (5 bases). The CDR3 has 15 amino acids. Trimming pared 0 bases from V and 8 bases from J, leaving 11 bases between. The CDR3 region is CASSLAYRGHSPLHF. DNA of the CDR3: TGTGCCAGCAGTTTAGCGTATCGGGGCCATTCACCCCTCCACTTT.

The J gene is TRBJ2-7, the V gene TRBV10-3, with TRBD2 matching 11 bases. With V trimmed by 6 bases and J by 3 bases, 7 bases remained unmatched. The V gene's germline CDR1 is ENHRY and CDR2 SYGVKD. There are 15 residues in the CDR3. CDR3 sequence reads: CAISSRGTSGYEQYF. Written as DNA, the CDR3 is TGTGCCATCAGCTCCCGAGGGACTAGCGGCTACGAGCAGTACTTC.

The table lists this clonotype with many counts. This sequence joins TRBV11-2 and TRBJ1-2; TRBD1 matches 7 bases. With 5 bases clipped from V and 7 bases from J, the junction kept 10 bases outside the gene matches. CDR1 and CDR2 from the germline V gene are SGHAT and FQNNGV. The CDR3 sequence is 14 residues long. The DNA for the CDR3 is TGTGCCAGCAGCAACAACAGGGGAATAAGTGGCTACACCTTC. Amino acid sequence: CASSNNRGISGYTF.

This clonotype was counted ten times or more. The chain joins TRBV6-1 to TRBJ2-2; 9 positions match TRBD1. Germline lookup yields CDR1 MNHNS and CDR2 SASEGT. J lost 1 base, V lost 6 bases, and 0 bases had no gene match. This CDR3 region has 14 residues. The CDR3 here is CASRTGGNTGELFF. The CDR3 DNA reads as TGTGCCAGCAGGACAGGGGGGAACACCGGGGAGCTGTTTTTT.

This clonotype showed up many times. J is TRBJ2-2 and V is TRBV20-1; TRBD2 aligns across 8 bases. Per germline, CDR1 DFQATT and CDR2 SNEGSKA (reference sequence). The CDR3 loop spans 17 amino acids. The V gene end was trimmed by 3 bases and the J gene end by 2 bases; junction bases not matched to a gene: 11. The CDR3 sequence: CSARLLLAGRNTGELFF. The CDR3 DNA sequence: TGCAGTGCTAGGTTACTTCTAGCGGGCAGAAACACCGGGGAGCTGTTTTTT.

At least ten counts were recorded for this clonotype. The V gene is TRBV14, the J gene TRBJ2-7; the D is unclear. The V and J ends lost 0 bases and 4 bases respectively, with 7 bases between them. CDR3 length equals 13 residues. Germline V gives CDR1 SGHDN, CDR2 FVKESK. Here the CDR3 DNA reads TGTGCCAGCAGCCAAGACAGGTCTTACGAGCAGTACTTC. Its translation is CASSQDRSYEQYF.

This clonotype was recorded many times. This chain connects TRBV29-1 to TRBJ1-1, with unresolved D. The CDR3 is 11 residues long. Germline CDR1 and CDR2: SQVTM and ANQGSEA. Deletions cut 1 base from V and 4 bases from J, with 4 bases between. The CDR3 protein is CSVEVRTEAFF. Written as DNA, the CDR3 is TGCAGCGTTGAAGTCCGCACTGAAGCTTTCTTT.

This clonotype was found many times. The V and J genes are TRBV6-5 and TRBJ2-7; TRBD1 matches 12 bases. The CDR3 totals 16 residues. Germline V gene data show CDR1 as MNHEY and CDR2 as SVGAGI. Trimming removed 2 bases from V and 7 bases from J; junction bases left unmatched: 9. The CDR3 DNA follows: TGTGCCAGCAGTTACGGGGCGGGACAGGGGGCGAGAGAGCAGTACTTC. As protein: CASSYGAGQGAREQYF.

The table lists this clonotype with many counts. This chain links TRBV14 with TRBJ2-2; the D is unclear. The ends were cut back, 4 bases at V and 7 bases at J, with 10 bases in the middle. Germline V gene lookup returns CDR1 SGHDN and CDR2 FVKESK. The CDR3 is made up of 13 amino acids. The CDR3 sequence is CASSPRIGGELFF. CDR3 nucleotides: TGTGCCAGCAGCCCCAGGATCGGCGGGGAGCTGTTTTTT.

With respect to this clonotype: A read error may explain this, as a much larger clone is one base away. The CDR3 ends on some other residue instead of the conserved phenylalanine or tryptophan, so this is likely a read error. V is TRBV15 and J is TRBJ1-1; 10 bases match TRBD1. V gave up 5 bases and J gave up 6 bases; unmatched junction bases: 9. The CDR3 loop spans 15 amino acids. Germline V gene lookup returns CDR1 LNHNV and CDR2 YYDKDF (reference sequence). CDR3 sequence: CATSGGDRGRSEAFY. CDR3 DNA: TGTGCCACCAGCGGGGGGGACAGGGGAAGGTCTGAAGCTTTCTAT.

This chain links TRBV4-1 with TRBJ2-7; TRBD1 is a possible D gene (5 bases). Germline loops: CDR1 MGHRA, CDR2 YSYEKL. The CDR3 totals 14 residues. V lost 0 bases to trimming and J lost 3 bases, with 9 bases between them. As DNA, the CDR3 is TGCGCCAGCAGCCAAGACCCGCAGGGCTACGAGCAGTACTTC. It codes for CASSQDPQGYEQYF.

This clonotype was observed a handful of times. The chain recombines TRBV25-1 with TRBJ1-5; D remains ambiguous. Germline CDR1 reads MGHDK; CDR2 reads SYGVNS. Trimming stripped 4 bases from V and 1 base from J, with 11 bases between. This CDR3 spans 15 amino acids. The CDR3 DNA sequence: TGTGCCAGCAGTGGTAGCAGCTTGAGCAATCAGCCCCAGCATTTT. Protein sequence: CASSGSSLSNQPQHF.

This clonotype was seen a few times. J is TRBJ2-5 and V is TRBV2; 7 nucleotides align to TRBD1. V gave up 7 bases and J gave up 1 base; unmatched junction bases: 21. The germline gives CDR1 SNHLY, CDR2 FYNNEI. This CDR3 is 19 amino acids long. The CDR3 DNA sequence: TGTGCCAGCATAGGAGAGGACAGGTCTGGGGCCATCCCCCAAGAGACCCAGTACTTC. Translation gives CASIGEDRSGAIPQETQYF.

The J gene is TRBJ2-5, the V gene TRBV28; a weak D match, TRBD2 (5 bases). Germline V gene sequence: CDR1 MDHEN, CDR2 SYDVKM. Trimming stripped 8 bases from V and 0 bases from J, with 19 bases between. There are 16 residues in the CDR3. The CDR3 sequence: CASGLPPDGDQETQYF. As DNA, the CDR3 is TGTGCCAGCGGCCTTCCCCCCGACGGGGACCAAGAGACCCAGTACTTC.

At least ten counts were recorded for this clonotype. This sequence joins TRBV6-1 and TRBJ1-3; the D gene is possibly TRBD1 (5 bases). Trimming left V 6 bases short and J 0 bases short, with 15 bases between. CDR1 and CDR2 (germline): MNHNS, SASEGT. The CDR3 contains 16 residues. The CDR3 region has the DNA TGTGCCAGCAGACGACTCTCAGGGTACTCTGGAAACACCATATATTTT. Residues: CASRRLSGYSGNTIYF.

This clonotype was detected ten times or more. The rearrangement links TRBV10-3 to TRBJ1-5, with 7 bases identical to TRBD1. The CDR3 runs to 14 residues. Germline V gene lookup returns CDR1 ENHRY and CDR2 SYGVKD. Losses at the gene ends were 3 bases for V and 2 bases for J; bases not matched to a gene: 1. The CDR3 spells CAISDRGGNQPQHF. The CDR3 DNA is TGTGCCATCAGTGACAGGGGGGGCAATCAGCCCCAGCATTTT.

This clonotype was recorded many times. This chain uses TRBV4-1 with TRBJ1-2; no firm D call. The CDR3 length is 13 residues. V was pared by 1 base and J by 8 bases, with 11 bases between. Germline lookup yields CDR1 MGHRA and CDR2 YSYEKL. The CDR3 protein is CASSQGHLKGYTF. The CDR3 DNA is TGCGCCAGCAGCCAAGGACATCTTAAGGGCTACACCTTC.

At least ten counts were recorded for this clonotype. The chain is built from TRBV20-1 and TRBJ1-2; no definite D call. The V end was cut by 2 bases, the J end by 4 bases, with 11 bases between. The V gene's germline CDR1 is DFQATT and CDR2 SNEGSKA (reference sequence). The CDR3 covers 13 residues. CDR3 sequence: CSARREGAYGYTF. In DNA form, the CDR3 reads TGCAGTGCTAGAAGGGAGGGAGCCTATGGCTACACCTTC.

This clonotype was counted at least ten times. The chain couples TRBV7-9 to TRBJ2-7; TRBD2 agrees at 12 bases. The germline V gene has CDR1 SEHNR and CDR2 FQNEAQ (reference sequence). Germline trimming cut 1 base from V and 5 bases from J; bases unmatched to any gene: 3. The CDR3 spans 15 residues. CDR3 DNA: TGTGCCAGCAGCTTAGGAACTAGCGGGAGGAACGAGCAGTACTTC. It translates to CASSLGTSGRNEQYF.

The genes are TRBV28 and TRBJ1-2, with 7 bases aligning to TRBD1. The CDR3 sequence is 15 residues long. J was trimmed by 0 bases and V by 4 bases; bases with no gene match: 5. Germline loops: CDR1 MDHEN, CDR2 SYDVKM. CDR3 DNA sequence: TGTGCCAGCAGTTCCACAGGGGCTTCTAACTATGGCTACACCTTC. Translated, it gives CASSSTGASNYGYTF.